This TCR beta chain was sequenced for a study of blood T cell repertoires in COVID-19. On the study more broadly: Acute and convalescent COVID-19 specimens originated in the United States, Italy and Spain.

Trimming removed 4 bases from V and 5 bases from J, with 17 bases in between. The CDR3 sequence is 16 residues long. Germline V lookup: CDR1 LNHDA, CDR2 SQIVND (reference sequence). Before being deemed recovered, Cohort 3 donors had two negative PCRs, clearance, or symptom resolution. In the source study's methods: Reference gene primer amplification in the assay estimated nucleated cell counts. Data came from immunoSEQ multiplex PCR; TCRdb stores just in-frame clones and leaves some out. The V and J calls and clone size come from that table; D and trimming were worked out from the DNA. Of about 180,000 clones listed, 88% were seen once; the top ten hold roughly 9%.

The source is a woman aged 18-29 years who had recovered from COVID-19. V usage is TRBV19 and J usage is TRBJ1-4; D perhaps matches TRBD1 (5 bases). Sequencing input: PBMCs or T cells enriched from blood (not recorded which). The CDR3 reads CASSTQGHDGNEKLFF. The DNA for the CDR3 is TGTGCCAGTAGTACGCAGGGCCACGATGGGAATGAAAAACTGTTTTTT.